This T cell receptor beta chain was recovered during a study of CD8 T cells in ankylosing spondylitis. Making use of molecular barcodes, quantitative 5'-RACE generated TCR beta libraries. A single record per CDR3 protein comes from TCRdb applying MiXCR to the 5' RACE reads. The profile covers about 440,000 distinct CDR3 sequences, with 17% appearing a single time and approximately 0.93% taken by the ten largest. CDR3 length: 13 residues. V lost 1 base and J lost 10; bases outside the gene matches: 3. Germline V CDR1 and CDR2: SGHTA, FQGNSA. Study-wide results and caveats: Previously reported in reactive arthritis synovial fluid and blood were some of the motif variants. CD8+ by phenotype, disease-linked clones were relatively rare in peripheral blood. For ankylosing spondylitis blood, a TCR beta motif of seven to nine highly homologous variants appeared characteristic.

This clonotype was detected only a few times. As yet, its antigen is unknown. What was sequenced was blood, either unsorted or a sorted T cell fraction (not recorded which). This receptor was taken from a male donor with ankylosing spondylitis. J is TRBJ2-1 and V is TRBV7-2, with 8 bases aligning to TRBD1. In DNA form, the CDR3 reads TGTGCCAGCAGCTTAGACGGGACAGGAGAGCAGTTCTTC. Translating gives CASSLDGTGEQFF.